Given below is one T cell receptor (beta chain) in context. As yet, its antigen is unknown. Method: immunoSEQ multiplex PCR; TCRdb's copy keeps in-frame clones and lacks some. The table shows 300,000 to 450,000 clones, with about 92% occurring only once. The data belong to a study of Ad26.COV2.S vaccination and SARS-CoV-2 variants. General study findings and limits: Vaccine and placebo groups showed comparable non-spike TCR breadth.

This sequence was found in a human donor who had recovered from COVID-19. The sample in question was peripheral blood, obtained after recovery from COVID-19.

The CDR3 protein is CASTLDGRGFSGELFF. The CDR3, as DNA: TGTGCCAGCACCCTAGACGGCAGGGGATTTTCCGGGGAGCTGTTTTTT. The rearrangement joins TRBV13 to TRBJ2-2; possibly TRBD1 for D (6 bases). Germline V gives CDR1 PRHDT, CDR2 FYEKMQ (reference sequence). The CDR3 contains 16 residues. V lost 7 bases and J 6 bases, leaving 21 bases between the germline ends.